Here is one T cell receptor beta chain with its context. The data belong to a study of blood T cell repertoires in COVID-19. Turning to the study itself: Spain, Italy and the United States supplied samples that represented acute and convalescent COVID-19.

CDR1 and CDR2 (germline): SGHRS, YFSETQ. The CDR3 consists of 15 residues. V lost 0 bases, J lost 5 bases, and 11 bases lay in between. Profiled with immunoSEQ multiplex PCR; TCRdb holds only in-frame clones, not every one. The sample includes around 330,000 clones, around nine tenths of them seen just once. The TCR comes from a man aged 55 to 70 who had recovered from COVID-19. Sample: PBMCs or T cells enriched from blood (not recorded which). V is TRBV5-1 and J is TRBJ2-2; tentative D call: TRBD1 (5 bases). The CDR3 loop is CASSLVGLGTGELFF. CDR3 in DNA: TGCGCCAGCAGCTTGGTGGGGCTCGGGACCGGGGAGCTGTTTTTT.